This T cell receptor (beta chain) was recovered during a study of blood T cell repertoires in COVID-19. The ends were cut back, 1 base at V and 4 bases at J, with 7 bases in the middle. Germline CDR1 LGHDT, CDR2 YNNKEL (reference sequence). The CDR3 has 13 amino acids. Sequencing was performed with immunoSEQ multiplex PCR; in TCRdb, only in-frame clones are kept and a portion is missing. The sample lists under 200,000 clones, more than 65% occurring once. The receptor was derived from a human donor with acute or convalescent COVID-19. The donor label of this sample is uncertain. Sequencing used peripheral blood. V and J are TRBV3-1 (or the pseudogene TRBV3-2) and TRBJ1-1; D is undetermined. CDR3 DNA: TGTGCCAGCAGCCAAGGGTGGAGCACTGAAGCTTTCTTT. Residues: CASSQGWSTEAFF.